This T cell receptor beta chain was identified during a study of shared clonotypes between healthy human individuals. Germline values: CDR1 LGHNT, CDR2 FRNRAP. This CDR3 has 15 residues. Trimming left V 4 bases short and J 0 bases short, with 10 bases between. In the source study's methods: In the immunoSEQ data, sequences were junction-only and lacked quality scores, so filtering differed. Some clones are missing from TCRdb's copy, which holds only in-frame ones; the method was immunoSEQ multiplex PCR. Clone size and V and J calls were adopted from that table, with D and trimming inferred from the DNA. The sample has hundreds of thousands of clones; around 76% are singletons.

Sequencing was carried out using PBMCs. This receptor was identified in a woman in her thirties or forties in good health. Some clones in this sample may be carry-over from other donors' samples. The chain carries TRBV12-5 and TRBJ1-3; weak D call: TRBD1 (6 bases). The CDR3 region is CASGSGDFSGNTIYF. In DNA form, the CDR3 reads TGTGCTAGTGGTTCAGGGGATTTCTCTGGAAACACCATATATTTT.